These T cell receptor beta chains were read from a single sample in a study of long-term antiretroviral therapy in people with HIV. Assay: immunoSEQ multiplex PCR; the TCRdb copy retains only in-frame clones and omits some. The sample yields around 23,000 clones, approximately 80% seen once. The sample here was unsorted PBMCs, taken 0.5 years before starting antiretroviral therapy. These receptors were collected from a man aged 35-49 years with HIV. CDR3s include the opening cysteine and the closing phenylalanine or tryptophan. A D gene is named only where the DNA matches it firmly. Expanded clones get a size class; other rows say once, few or many, or leave the size out.

d_gene	v_gene	j_gene	abundance	CDR3nt	CDR3aa
-	TRBV11-2	TRBJ1-5	-	TGTGCCAGCAGCTTAGCTCGGGGCGGCCAGCCCCAGCATTTT	CASSLARGGQPQHF
-	TRBV7-8	TRBJ2-1	once	TGTGCCAGCAGCACGGGCGGTGAGCAGTTCTTC	CASSTGGEQFF
-	TRBV5-1	TRBJ2-1	-	TGCGCCAGCAGCTTGGCAGTCTCCCCCAGGGGTGTGAAAAGTGAGCAGTTCTTC	CASSLAVSPRGVKSEQFF
TRBD1	TRBV7-9	TRBJ1-2	-	TGTGCCAGCAGCCACATGGACAGGGGGCAAGGTGGCTACACCTTC	CASSHMDRGQGGYTF
TRBD1	TRBV5-6	TRBJ1-1	-	TGTGCCAGCAGTCTAGGACAGGGGGCCATGAACACTGAAGCTTTCTTT	CASSLGQGAMNTEAFF
-	TRBV9	TRBJ1-1	once	TGTGCCAGCAGCGTAGGGGACGTGGGACAGAACACTGAAGCTTTCTTT	CASSVGDVGQNTEAFF
TRBD1	TRBV18	TRBJ1-1	-	TGTGCCAGCTCACCACTAGAAGGCAGGGGGCTTTCGAACACTGAAGCTTTCTTT	CASSPLEGRGLSNTEAFF
-	TRBV16	TRBJ2-7	-	TGTGCCAGCAGCCAGTCGTCCTACGAGCAGTACTTC	CASSQSSYEQYF
-	TRBV7-2	TRBJ2-1	-	TGTGCCAGCGGATTTCGGACAGATTACAATGAGCAGTTCTTC	CASGFRTDYNEQFF
TRBD1	TRBV5-1	TRBJ1-3	-	TGCGCCAGCAGCTCCCGACAGGGGGCCACTGGAAACACCATATATTTT	CASSSRQGATGNTIYF
TRBD1	TRBV30	TRBJ2-2	-	TGTGCCTGGAGCGTACAGGGGGCAACCGGGGAGCTGTTTTTT	CAWSVQGATGELFF